This T cell receptor beta chain was retrieved from a study of blood T cell repertoires in COVID-19. Across the study: The samples span acute and convalescent COVID-19 from the United States, Italy and Spain.

The protocol was immunoSEQ multiplex PCR, while the TCRdb copy is restricted to in-frame clones and leaves out a portion. This sample has hundreds of thousands of clones, with around 79% found just once. The CDR3 runs 19 residues. The receptor comes from a woman at least 80 years old with acute or convalescent COVID-19. The sequenced material came from peripheral blood. The genes are TRBV21-1 and TRBJ2-4; no check of the table's D call, TRBD2, against the DNA was made. TRBV21-1 is an annotated pseudogene. CDR3 loop: CASSKKGLAGGPAKNIQYF. The CDR3 DNA follows: TGTGCCAGCAGCAAAAAAGGACTAGCGGGGGGGCCAGCCAAAAACATTCAGTACTTC.